This T cell receptor (beta chain) comes out of a study of molecular identifiers for immune sequencing clone quantification. In germline, CDR1 is ENHRY, CDR2 SYGVKD. This CDR3 spans 14 amino acids. Trimming at V came to 11 bases and at J to 8 bases, leaving 10 bases not matched to a gene. Using its own MiXCR run on the PCR reads, TCRdb lists one record per CDR3 protein. The data show 60,000 to 70,000 distinct CDR3 sequences, approximately 18% seen once. Sorted cell numbers of about 19,000 to 1,000,000, with 10%, 30% or 50% RNA, served as input for naive CD8 libraries. Material: naive CD8+ T cells from blood, with Jurkat cell RNA spiked in. Subset reported: FACS-sorted CD8+CD4-CCR7+CD45RA+ naive T cells. The sequence derives from a human donor in good health. Some libraries in this study had Jurkat cell RNA spiked in. The chain is built from TRBV10-3 and TRBJ2-1; 12 bases map to TRBD2. The CDR3 reads CASEAGLAGDEQFF. The CDR3 DNA reads TGTGCCTCGGAAGCGGGACTAGCGGGCGATGAGCAGTTCTTC.